The subject of this entry is one TCR beta chain. Losses at the gene ends were 2 bases for V and 0 bases for J; bases not matched to a gene: 1. Germline CDR1 reads SGHVS; CDR2 reads FNYEAQ. This CDR3 spans 14 amino acids. In the original processing: Junction-only sequences without quality scores came from ImmunoSEQ, so filtering differed. Profiling relied on immunoSEQ multiplex PCR, and the TCRdb table lists in-frame clones only, not all of them. V and J calls and clone size come straight from that table; D and trimming were deduced from the DNA. The sample has about 820,000 clones; 92% are singletons. The data derive from a study of shared clonotypes between healthy human individuals. Terminally differentiated effector memory CD45RA+ cells were excluded by CCR7 positive selection of CD45RO-negative cells.

The V call is TRBV7-6, the J call TRBJ2-7, with TRBD2 matching over 7 bases. The source of this sequence is a man aged 30 to 45 in good health. Material: naive CD8+ T cells sorted from blood. DNA for the CDR3: TGTGCCAGCAGCTTACTAGCGGACTCCTACGAGCAGTACTTC. Translating it yields CASSLLADSYEQYF. The full variable domain, completed using reference TRBV7-6 and TRBJ2-7, is GAGVSQSPRYKVTKRGQDVALRCDPISGHVSLYWYRQALGQGPEFLTYFNYEAQQDKSGLPNDRFSAERPEGSISTLTIQRTEQRDSAMYRCASSLLADSYEQYFGPGTRLTVT.